This T cell receptor (beta chain) was recovered during a study of identical twins (dated by TCRdb to the mid-2010s). With respect to the entire study: To test whether fetal clonotypes persist, this study deep-sequenced TCR alpha and beta repertoires from monozygotic twins, from unrelated adults of various ages, and from cord blood. Replicate twin experiments were performed at different times using different library preparation protocols to rule out contamination. The research as a whole found: In monozygotic twins, recombination models systematically underestimated out-of-frame TCR alpha sharing, but the models matched the sharing seen between unrelated individuals. Invariant T cells such as MAIT and iNKT could partly confound zero-insertion analyses, although diverse VJ usage argued against such confounding for most clonotypes. Because the same donors could not be followed over many years, the conclusions relied on cross-sectional statistical analysis. The excess sharing between twins in beta out-of-frame sequences was weaker because fewer shared sequences reduced the signal-to-noise ratio. Compared with coincidental sharing between unrelated individuals, out-of-frame TCR alpha sequences shared between twins had an excess of sequences with low generation probability. Abundant cord blood beta clonotypes had fewer insertions, young adult naive repertoires showed a similar but weaker trend, and memory repertoires showed no such trend.

All donors were healthy Caucasians. On this clonotype itself: It lacks a known antigen. No much larger clone exists at a distance of one base, and base qualities are not known.

The protocol used for the library was 5' RACE. TCRdb shows the sequencer as Illumina HiSeq 2000. Template switching added a universal primer binding site, and the final cDNA carried a unique molecular identifier that allowed TCR cDNA molecules to be counted accurately. Specific primers in the conserved constant-segment region were used to synthesize first-strand cDNA for TCR alpha and beta chains. To control for contamination, every cDNA library carried two barcodes: a SMART-Mk sample barcode plus Illumina barcodes. TruSeq adapter sequences, together with Illumina sample barcodes, were added in two successive PCR steps. Sequencing of the TCR alpha and beta cDNA libraries was done on the Illumina HiSeq platform using custom primers. The original methods were these. Unique molecular identifiers were extracted from raw reads with MiGEC, and CDR3 positions were determined with MiXCR. For each individual, recombination models were inferred using an EM algorithm with the repgenHMM and IGoR tools. The analysis of shared clonotypes was done with the tcR package in R, with sharing normalized by the product of cloneset sizes. To study raw recombination free of thymic and clonal selection effects, out-of-frame nonproductive sequences were analyzed. The raw public reads went through TCRdb reprocessing: fastp at Q25, MiXCR clone calling, in-frame beta chains kept. CDR3 protein sequences are deduplicated, and each keeps its most common genes and DNA. In this record, the V and J calls reflect TCRdb's handling and not the investigators' own analysis. This sample has 1,800,000 or so distinct CDR3 sequences in its table, and less than 40% of those were observed once. The top ten constitute over 0.25% of the sample.

Trimming leaves V shorter by 3 bases and J shorter by 5 bases, with the junction holding 5 bases beyond the gene matches. Taken from cysteine to phenylalanine, the CDR3 has 16 residues. CDR3 DNA only is kept here, 48 bases in frame from base 1. From the germline V gene, CDR1 is LGHNA and CDR2 is YNFKEQ. The chain is assembled from TRBV4-2 and TRBJ2-1, and 12 junctional nucleotides match TRBD2. This TCR derives from a newborn girl in good health. The sequencing input was cord blood. The nucleotide sequence is TGTGCCAGCAGCCACCCGGGACTAGCGGGCGACAATGAGCAGTTCTTC. It encodes CASSHPGLAGDNEQFF.